The clone carrying this T cell receptor (beta chain) was observed a few times. What it binds is not known. The V and J ends lost 3 bases and 5 bases respectively, with 17 bases between them. Per germline, CDR1 MGHRA and CDR2 YSYEKL. The CDR3 is made up of 15 amino acids. Each CDR3 protein is one row after TCRdb ran MiXCR on the reads. The sample includes just under 500,000 distinct CDR3 sequences, about 33% seen only once; the top ten take roughly 15%. The data derive from a study of T cell repertoires in cytomegalovirus infection. Study information: Recently identified HLA-C-restricted CMV epitopes were used, and well-studied HLA-B-restricted CMV epitopes were used as well. CMV infection and matching HLA type were both indicated by public TCR beta signatures. Broader study findings: Individuals carrying CMV plus the relevant HLA were identified by cumulative frequency of public TCR beta families.

This TCR was recovered from a human donor in good health (CMV status not recorded). Some clones in this sample may be carry-over from other donors' samples. The chain couples TRBV4-1 to TRBJ2-7; D possibly matches TRBD1 or TRBD2 (5 bases each). Specimen: cultured PBMCs, collected from culture after CMV antigen stimulation. CDR3 DNA: TGCGCCAGCAGCCAGCCCAGGGACGGTCCCCACGAGCAGTACTTC. Translation gives CASSQPRDGPHEQYF.